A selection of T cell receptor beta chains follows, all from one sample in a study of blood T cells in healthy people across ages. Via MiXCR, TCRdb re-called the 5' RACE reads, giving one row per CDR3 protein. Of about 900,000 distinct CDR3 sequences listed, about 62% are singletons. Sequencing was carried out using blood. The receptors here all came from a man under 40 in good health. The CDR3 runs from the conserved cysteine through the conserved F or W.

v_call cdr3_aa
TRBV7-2 CASSIIRGNEQFF
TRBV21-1 CASSNCSSGRGFQETQYF
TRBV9 CASSVGGRYSTDTQYF
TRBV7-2 CASSGNWGGGETQYF
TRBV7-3 CASSPGGLAGETQYF
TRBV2 CASSVQEGRQPQHF
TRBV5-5 CASSLGQGLLQETQYF
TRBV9 CASSVEDRGPRAEAFF
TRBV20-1 CSARALSDYGYTF
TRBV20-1 CSAKSGQFNYGYTF
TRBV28 CASSLLGISYNSPLHF
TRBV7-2 CASSLGQSNVQFF
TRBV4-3 CASSQIGSGELFF
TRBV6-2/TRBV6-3 CASSYSGTNYGYTF
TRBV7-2 CASSHRTGGRVDGYTF
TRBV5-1 CASSLSEGTNTGELFF
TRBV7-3 CASSLTGARKEKLFF
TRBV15 CATSRAPGALRGYEQYF
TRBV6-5 CASSHSTQYF
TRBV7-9 CASRVTGGAYGYTF
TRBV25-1 CASSPARAQFF
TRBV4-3 CASSQVLGTDGYTF
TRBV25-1 CASSDVGEQYF
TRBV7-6 CASSPIQGNIQYF
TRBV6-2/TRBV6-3 CASSYTTGEQYF
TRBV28 CASSQIPGQSYGYTF
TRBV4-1 CASSQDRLKDGNYGYTF
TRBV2 CASSVEGYGGYTF
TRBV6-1 CASSAGTSGPGGEQFF
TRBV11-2 CASSSPGRKETQYF
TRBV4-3 CASSPSGELAYEQYF
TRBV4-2 CASSQGAGGKGNGYTF
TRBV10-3 CAISGQGAYYGYTF
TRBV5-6 CASSLLSGGVEGETQYF
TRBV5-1 CASSVTDPGNTEAFF
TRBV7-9 CASSLTGSPYNEQFF
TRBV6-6 CASSYSETGDNEQFF
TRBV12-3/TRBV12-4 CATTLRSGVPSDTQYF
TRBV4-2 CASSQENVTDTQYF
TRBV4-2 CASSPGWTGITDTQYF
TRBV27 CASSTGTGPTDTQYF
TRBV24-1 CATSDWRGAGQETQYF
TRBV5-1 CASRQVSSGANVLTF
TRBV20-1 CSESGGINEQFF
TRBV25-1 CASSTNRDRGEDTQYF
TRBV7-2 CASSLERVNEQFF
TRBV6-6 CASKGAGWTYEQYF
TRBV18 CASSPDRGYSPLHF
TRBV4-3 CASSQDPNRETQYF
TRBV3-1 CASSLRSSVGTDTQYF
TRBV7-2 CASSFKAIGTYEQYF
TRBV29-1 CSVGPGDTQYF
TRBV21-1 CASSKALPRGVTDTQYF
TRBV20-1 CSASPNVGLGYEQYF
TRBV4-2 CASSHGAGGSTDTQYF